The 29 T cell receptor beta chains below were found in one sample sequenced in a study of blood T cell repertoires in COVID-19. The repertoire was sequenced with immunoSEQ multiplex PCR; TCRdb's copy has only in-frame clones and lacks some. The sample records around 160,000 clones, roughly 79% being singletons. Sequencing was carried out using peripheral blood. Receptors originate from a human donor with acute or convalescent COVID-19. The donor label of this sample is uncertain.

The rearrangement uses TRBV3-1 (or the pseudogene TRBV3-2) and TRBJ2-7, with D unclear. Trimming removed 1 base at V and 2 bases at J, with 9 bases between. The CDR3 spans 14 residues. Germline V lookup: CDR1 LGHDT, CDR2 YNNKEL (reference sequence). CDR3 sequence: CASSQGGLPYEQYV. The CDR3 nucleotides are TGTGCCAGCAGCCAAGGAGGCCTACCCTACGAGCAGTACGTC.

V gene TRBV6-2 or TRBV6-3 combines with J gene TRBJ2-2, with 8 positions matching TRBD1. The CDR3 consists of 19 residues. The V gene's germline CDR1 is MNHEY and CDR2 SVGEGT. Trimming removed 4 bases from V and 3 bases from J; junction bases left unmatched: 16. The CDR3 sequence: CASSSTPRGQGLYTGELFF. CDR3 nucleotides: TGTGCCAGCAGTTCCACCCCTCGCGGACAGGGATTGTACACCGGGGAGCTGTTTTTT.

This clone turned up a few times. V is TRBV19 and J is TRBJ1-2, with D perhaps TRBD1 (5 bases). Germline CDR1 and CDR2: LNHDA and SQIVND (reference sequence). The V end was cut by 6 bases, the J end by 5 bases, with 16 bases between. The CDR3 covers 14 residues. The CDR3: CASRRDSLKYGYTF. The CDR3 DNA sequence: TGTGCCAGTAGACGGGACTCCCTCAAGTATGGCTACACCTTC. The full variable domain, with the rest looked up from reference TRBV19 and TRBJ1-2, is DGGITQSPKYLFRKEGQNVTLSCEQNLNHDAMYWYRQDPGQGLRLIYYSQIVNDFQKGDIAEGYSVSREKKESFPLTVTSAQKNPTAFYLCASRRDSLKYGYTFGSGTRLTVV.

In its sample, this clone was seen a few times. The chain recombines TRBV4-2 with TRBJ1-2; D possibly corresponds to TRBD1 (5 bases). This CDR3 is built from 12 residues. V lost 5 bases and J 10 bases, leaving 14 bases between the germline ends. Germline values: CDR1 LGHNA, CDR2 YNFKEQ. CDR3 loop: CASSLDQGDYTF. Here the CDR3 DNA reads TGTGCCAGCAGCTTAGACCAAGGGGACTACACCTTC.

As regards this clone: This CDR3 is also generated by other DNA sequences in the sample. The chain recombines TRBV5-1 with TRBJ1-3; D is undetermined. The CDR3 has 15 residues. V lost 2 bases and J 3 bases, leaving 12 bases between the germline ends. The germline V gene has CDR1 SGHRS and CDR2 YFSETQ. The CDR3 region has the DNA TGCGCCAGCAGCTTAGGAGGGTCGAGTGGAAACACCATATATTTT. Encoded protein: CASSLGGSSGNTIYF.

This clone came up many times. The chain combines TRBV18 with TRBJ2-3; 8 bases line up with TRBD1. From germline, CDR1 is KGHSH and CDR2 LQKENI. V lost 3 bases and J lost 0; bases outside the gene matches: 5. CDR3 length: 16 residues. Written as DNA, the CDR3 is TGTGCCAGCTCACCCATGACAGGGGCGAGCACAGATACGCAGTATTTT. Amino acid sequence: CASSPMTGASTDTQYF.

The chain combines TRBV6-5 with TRBJ2-6, with a possible D match to TRBD1 (5 bases). The CDR3 has 16 residues. Trimming left V 2 bases short and J 3 bases short, with 11 bases between. CDR1 is MNHEY and CDR2 is SVGAGI in the germline V gene. The CDR3 sequence is CASSYRKGLGANVLTF. CDR3 in DNA: TGTGCCAGCAGTTACAGAAAGGGGCTTGGGGCCAACGTCCTGACTTTC.

The table lists this clone with a few counts. This chain connects TRBV5-8 to TRBJ1-4, with 7 nucleotides matching TRBD1. The junction had 9 bases not matched to a gene; V was cut back by 5 bases and J by 8 bases. Per germline, CDR1 SGHTS and CDR2 YDEGEE. There are 14 residues in the CDR3. The DNA for the CDR3 is TGTGCCAGCAGATGGAGGACAGGACGAGAAAAACTGTTTTTT. It translates to CASRWRTGREKLFF.

This clone was recorded once. The V call is TRBV27, the J call TRBJ1-1, with a weak D call TRBD1 (5 bases). V lost 3 bases and J lost 4, with 9 bases in between. The CDR3 is made up of 13 amino acids. Germline V lookup: CDR1 MNHEY, CDR2 SMNVEV (reference sequence). The CDR3 sequence is CASSLGGFTEAFF. The CDR3 DNA follows: TGTGCCAGCAGTTTGGGGGGGTTCACTGAAGCTTTCTTT.

V gene TRBV5-1 combines with J gene TRBJ2-2, with D possibly being TRBD1 (5 bases). The CDR3 sequence is 14 residues long. The V and J ends lost 3 bases and 2 bases respectively, with 8 bases between them. Per the germline V gene, CDR1 is SGHRS and CDR2 is YFSETQ. The CDR3 is CASSSTVNTGELFF. The CDR3 DNA reads as TGCGCCAGCAGCTCGACAGTAAACACCGGGGAGCTGTTTTTT.

The table lists this clone with a few counts. The V call is TRBV5-1, the J call TRBJ1-2; D is possibly TRBD1 (6 bases). V was cut by 4 bases and J by 3 bases, with 19 bases left in between. This CDR3 has 16 residues. Looked up from germline, CDR1 is SGHRS and CDR2 is YFSETQ. The CDR3 reads CASSTDGGRVDYGYTF. DNA for the CDR3: TGCGCCAGCAGCACGGACGGGGGGCGGGTGGACTATGGCTACACCTTC.

This chain connects TRBV25-1 to TRBJ1-2; 12 bases line up with TRBD1. In germline, CDR1 is MGHDK, CDR2 SYGVNS. V lost 4 bases, J lost 6 bases, and 6 bases stayed unmatched. The CDR3 runs to 15 residues. The CDR3 sequence: CASSVGTGGRDGYTF. In nucleotides, the CDR3 is TGTGCCAGCAGTGTCGGGACAGGGGGCAGGGATGGCTACACCTTC.

This clone is a singleton in its sample. The chain has TRBV3-1 (or the pseudogene TRBV3-2) and TRBJ2-2; 8 positions agree with TRBD1. This CDR3 spans 16 amino acids. J was trimmed by 1 base and V by 2 bases; bases with no gene match: 3. Germline V lookup: CDR1 LGHDT, CDR2 YNNKEL (reference sequence). The CDR3 reads CASSQRTGRNTGELFF. The CDR3 nucleotides are TGTGCCAGCAGCCAAAGGACAGGGAGGAACACCGGGGAGCTGTTTTTT.

This sequence joins TRBV3-1 (or the pseudogene TRBV3-2) and TRBJ1-1; TRBD1 agrees at 8 bases. With 2 bases clipped from V and 1 base from J, the junction kept 12 bases outside the gene matches. This CDR3 has 18 amino acids. Germline V lookup: CDR1 LGHDT, CDR2 YNNKEL (reference sequence). The CDR3 protein is CASSQLQGARSGNTEAFF. CDR3 coding DNA: TGTGCCAGCAGCCAACTTCAGGGGGCGCGATCCGGGAACACTGAAGCTTTCTTT.

This clone has just one count. The CDR3 bases are TGTGCCAGCACACCGGGACTAGCGGGGCATGAGCAGTTCTTC. Residues: CASTPGLAGHEQFF. The chain uses TRBV6-5 and TRBJ2-1, with TRBD2 matching 13 bases. V gave up 7 bases and J gave up 8 bases; unmatched junction bases: 5. In germline, CDR1 is MNHEY, CDR2 SVGAGI. The CDR3 covers 14 residues.

V usage is TRBV7-9 and J usage is TRBJ2-6; 7 nucleotides line up with TRBD2. The CDR3 spans 16 residues. Germline V lookup: CDR1 SEHNR, CDR2 FQNEAQ (reference sequence). Unmatched junction bases numbered 3, after V lost 1 base and J lost 3 bases. Here the CDR3 DNA reads TGTGCCAGCAGCTTAGTGACTAGCAGTGGGGCCAACGTCCTGACTTTC. Amino acid sequence: CASSLVTSSGANVLTF.

The rearrangement links TRBV6-2 or TRBV6-3 to TRBJ1-2; D not resolved. Per germline, CDR1 MNHEY and CDR2 SVGEGT. This CDR3 contains 12 residues. V gave up 5 bases and J gave up 11 bases, with 15 bases separating them. The CDR3 coding sequence is TGTGCCAGCAGTCCCCCGACCGCGGCGTACACCTTC. This gives the protein CASSPPTAAYTF.

The genes are TRBV11-2 and TRBJ1-1; 8 positions match TRBD1. CDR1 and CDR2 from the germline V gene are SGHAT and FQNNGV. The CDR3 length is 13 residues. V lost 8 bases to trimming and J lost 3 bases; unmatched junction nucleotides: 5. CDR3 in amino acids: CASGGQGYTEAFF. DNA for the CDR3: TGTGCCAGCGGCGGACAGGGCTACACTGAAGCTTTCTTT.

This clone was seen once. V usage is TRBV6-4 and J usage is TRBJ2-3, with 7 bases fitting TRBD2. This CDR3 spans 16 amino acids. V was clipped by 2 bases and J by 2 bases; unmatched bases: 7. Germline assignment: CDR1 MRHNA and CDR2 SNTAGT. The CDR3 sequence is CASSDMGGNPTDTQYF. The CDR3 nucleotides are TGTGCCAGCAGTGACATGGGGGGGAACCCCACAGATACGCAGTATTTT.

The CDR3 sequence: CASSFTASGTEAFF. The CDR3 DNA sequence: TGCGCCAGCAGCTTCACAGCCTCGGGGACTGAAGCTTTCTTT. The rearrangement joins TRBV5-1 to TRBJ1-1; D gene ambiguous. Germline assignment: CDR1 SGHRS and CDR2 YFSETQ. This CDR3 spans 14 amino acids. Trimming took off 2 bases at V and 5 bases at J, with 13 bases between the two ends.

The chain recombines TRBV18 with TRBJ1-3; possibly TRBD1 for D (5 bases). Trimming cost V 3 bases and J 0 bases, with 9 bases left between them. This CDR3 spans 15 amino acids. Germline loops: CDR1 KGHSH, CDR2 LQKENI. CDR3 sequence: CASSPDSASGNTIYF. CDR3 nucleotide sequence: TGTGCCAGCTCACCTGACAGCGCCTCTGGAAACACCATATATTTT. Drawing the rest from reference TRBV18 and TRBJ1-3, the complete variable domain is NAGVMQNPRHLVRRRGQEARLRCSPMKGHSHVYWYRQLPEEGLKFMVYLQKENIIDESGMPKERFSAEFPKEGPSILRIQQVVRGDSAAYFCASSPDSASGNTIYFGEGSWLTVV.

The genes are TRBV6-5 and TRBJ2-3; D may be TRBD2 (5 bases). Trimming cost V 6 bases and J 5 bases, with 12 bases left between them. Germline CDR1 and CDR2: MNHEY and SVGAGI. The CDR3 contains 13 residues. For the CDR3, the DNA is TGTGCCAGCAGCCTCGGGGAAGGAGATACGCAGTATTTT. The encoded protein is CASSLGEGDTQYF.

This chain uses TRBV7-8 with TRBJ2-7, with TRBD1 matching 7 bases. The CDR3 totals 14 residues. V trimming: 1 base; J trimming: 2 bases; junction bases outside the gene matches: 2. The germline gives CDR1 SGHVS, CDR2 FQNEAQ. CDR3 residues: CASSLGGGPYEQYV. DNA of the CDR3: TGTGCCAGCAGCTTAGGAGGGGGCCCCTACGAGCAGTACGTC.

The CDR3 here is CASSLGVSGANVLTF. For the CDR3, the DNA is TGTGCCAGCAGCTTAGGGGTCTCTGGGGCCAACGTCCTGACTTTC. The gene calls are TRBV4-2 and TRBJ2-6; TRBD1 is a possible D gene (5 bases). Germline values: CDR1 LGHNA, CDR2 YNFKEQ. Trimming cost V 5 bases and J 0 bases, with 8 bases left between them. This CDR3 is 15 amino acids long.

The rearrangement links TRBV18 to TRBJ2-2, with D tentatively TRBD1 (6 bases). V dropped 0 bases and J dropped 4 bases, with 12 bases sitting between them. CDR1 and CDR2 (germline): KGHSH, LQKENI. The length of the CDR3 is 16 residues. The CDR3 protein is CASSPPQGQVTGELFF. For the CDR3, the DNA is TGTGCCAGCTCACCACCCCAGGGGCAAGTCACCGGGGAGCTGTTTTTT. Full variable domain (missing parts from reference TRBV18 and TRBJ2-2): NAGVMQNPRHLVRRRGQEARLRCSPMKGHSHVYWYRQLPEEGLKFMVYLQKENIIDESGMPKERFSAEFPKEGPSILRIQQVVRGDSAAYFCASSPPQGQVTGELFFGEGSRLTVL.

V is TRBV14 and J is TRBJ2-1; a weak D match, TRBD1 (6 bases). The CDR3 length is 15 residues. Germline lookup yields CDR1 SGHDN and CDR2 FVKESK. Trimming shortened V by 0 bases and J by 0 bases, and 6 bases separated the two germline ends. The CDR3 spells CASSQEGASYNEQFF. CDR3 nucleotide sequence: TGTGCCAGCAGCCAAGAGGGGGCCTCCTACAATGAGCAGTTCTTC.

This chain uses TRBV4-1 with TRBJ2-6; 7 nucleotides agree with TRBD1. CDR1 is MGHRA and CDR2 is YSYEKL in the germline V gene. J was trimmed by 4 bases and V by 0 bases; bases with no gene match: 15. CDR3 size: 20 residues. In DNA form, the CDR3 reads TGCGCCAGCAGCCAAGACGGCAGGGGGACCCCCTTGGGCGGGGCCAACGTCCTGACTTTC. Its protein is CASSQDGRGTPLGGANVLTF.

The chain combines TRBV6-5 with TRBJ1-4, with 7 nucleotides matching TRBD1. This CDR3 comprises 14 residues. Germline CDR1 reads MNHEY; CDR2 reads SVGAGI. Trimming cost V 8 bases and J 6 bases; bases outside gene matches: 9. Written as DNA, the CDR3 is TGTGCCAGCCGCCAGGGACAGCGGTATGAAAAACTGTTTTTT. It specifies CASRQGQRYEKLFF.

The rearrangement uses TRBV21-1 and TRBJ1-2; the table's D call TRBD1 went unverified against the DNA. TRBV21-1 is a listed pseudogene. This CDR3 comprises 17 residues. CDR3 amino acids: CASTLNFGTAANYGYTF. The CDR3 bases are TGTGCCAGCACTTTAAACTTCGGGACAGCCGCTAACTATGGCTACACCTTC.